This is a list of T cell receptor beta chains from one sample in a study of persistence of HIV-infected CD4 T cells. Sequenced by immunoSEQ multiplex PCR; TCRdb stores in-frame clones only, minus some. The sample includes tens of thousands of clones, just under 75% of them seen just once. These TCRs' antigens remain unknown. Sample: CD4+ T cells sorted from PBMCs after approximately 19-hour stimulation, taken from a patient who received antiretroviral therapy. Receptor source: an adult man with HIV who was CMV-seropositive. The CDR3 runs from the conserved cysteine through the conserved F or W. D genes are given only for firm matches. Clone size is not always given. Where it is, it says once, few, many or a class for expanded clones.

abundance	v_gene	j_gene	d_gene	CDR3aa	CDR3nt
NA	TRBV7-9	TRBJ2-3	TRBD2	CASSLLRGGLGADTQYF	TGTGCCAGCAGCTTATTGCGGGGGGGCCTTGGGGCAGATACGCAGTATTTT
NA	TRBV4-1	TRBJ2-6	NA	CASTPQTGNPNVLTF	TGCGCCAGCACCCCCCAAACAGGGAATCCGAACGTCCTGACTTTC
NA	TRBV5-5	TRBJ2-7	TRBD1	CASSLDGQGWNEQYF	TGTGCCAGCAGCTTGGATGGACAGGGATGGAACGAGCAGTACTTC
NA	TRBV12-3/TRBV12-4	TRBJ1-1	NA	CASSLQGGPAFF	TGTGCCAGCAGTTTGCAGGGAGGTCCGGCTTTCTTT
NA	TRBV10-3	TRBJ1-2	TRBD1	CAISQGARGYGYTF	TGTGCCATCAGTCAGGGGGCGCGGGGCTATGGCTACACCTTC
NA	TRBV7-9	TRBJ2-7	NA	CASSSSGEVEQYF	TGTGCCAGCAGCTCCTCAGGGGAGGTCGAGCAGTACTTC
NA	TRBV4-1	TRBJ1-5	NA	CASSQGGIGNQPQHF	TGCGCCAGCAGCCAAGGGGGAATAGGCAATCAGCCCCAGCATTTT
NA	TRBV2	TRBJ2-6	NA	CASSRKGTNVLTF	TGTGCCAGCTCTCGTAAGGGAACCAACGTCCTGACTTTC
NA	TRBV5-6	TRBJ2-7	NA	CASSLALSNHEQYF	TGTGCCAGCAGCTTGGCTTTGAGTAACCACGAGCAGTACTTC
NA	TRBV10-1	TRBJ1-1	NA	CASSGNRQNTEAFF	TGCGCCAGCAGTGGAAACAGGCAGAACACTGAAGCTTTCTTT
NA	TRBV6-5	TRBJ1-5	TRBD1	CASSPDRGKGQPQHF	TGTGCCAGCAGTCCTGACAGGGGGAAAGGTCAGCCCCAGCATTTT
NA	TRBV2	TRBJ1-1	TRBD1	CASRGDRTGTEAFF	TGTGCCAGCAGAGGGGACAGGACTGGCACTGAAGCTTTCTTT
NA	TRBV18	TRBJ2-1	TRBD2	CASSPKAGYNEQFF	TGTGCCAGCTCACCAAAAGCGGGATACAATGAGCAGTTCTTC
NA	TRBV3-1/TRBV3-2	TRBJ1-2	NA	CASYQSYGYTF	TGTGCCAGTTATCAGAGCTATGGCTACACCTTC
once	TRBV6-5	TRBJ1-1	NA	CASSQRFLTEAFF	TGTGCCAGCAGCCAACGATTCCTCACTGAAGCTTTCTTT
NA	TRBV14	TRBJ1-1	NA	CASSSSGDTEAFF	TGTGCCAGCAGCTCCTCGGGGGATACTGAAGCTTTCTTT
NA	TRBV19	TRBJ2-6	TRBD1	CASSIKRTGRSGANVLTF	TGTGCCAGTAGTATCAAGAGGACAGGGAGGTCTGGGGCCAACGTCCTGACTTTC
NA	TRBV19	TRBJ2-7	NA	CASSIAAEYEQYF	TGTGCCAGTAGTATAGCCGCTGAATACGAGCAGTACTTC
once	TRBV20-1	TRBJ1-1	NA	CSAHRGTEAFF	TGCAGTGCTCACCGGGGAACTGAAGCTTTCTTT
few	TRBV28	TRBJ2-2	NA	CASSPGTTGELFF	TGTGCCAGCAGTCCCGGGACTACCGGGGAGCTGTTTTTT
NA	TRBV6-1	TRBJ1-5	NA	CASSEGPRAPQHF	TGTGCCAGCAGTGAAGGCCCCAGGGCACCCCAGCATTTT
NA	TRBV6-5	TRBJ2-7	TRBD2	CASSYGRGYEQYF	TGTGCCAGCAGTTACGGGAGGGGCTACGAGCAGTACTTC
NA	TRBV3-1/TRBV3-2	TRBJ1-5	NA	CASSLTGFSNQPQHF	TGTGCCAGCAGCTTAACAGGGTTCTCAAATCAGCCCCAGCATTTT
NA	TRBV27	TRBJ1-1	NA	CASSLRGTASAFF	TGTGCCAGCAGTTTAAGGGGAACAGCTAGCGCTTTCTTT
NA	TRBV20-1	TRBJ2-7	NA	CSACGQGAYEQYF	TGCAGTGCTTGTGGGCAGGGAGCCTACGAGCAGTACTTC
once	TRBV9	TRBJ1-2	NA	CASSVVGLGPESYTF	TGTGCCAGCAGCGTAGTGGGTCTGGGCCCGGAGAGCTACACCTTC
NA	TRBV19	TRBJ2-2	NA	CASKSGRILPGELFF	TGTGCCAGTAAATCTGGACGGATACTCCCCGGGGAGCTGTTTTTT
NA	TRBV19	TRBJ1-1	NA	CASKYTENTEAFF	TGTGCCAGCAAATATACGGAGAACACTGAAGCTTTCTTT
NA	TRBV2	TRBJ1-6	TRBD1	CASSEFGTGENSPLHF	TGTGCCAGCAGTGAATTCGGGACAGGGGAAAATTCACCCCTCCACTTT
NA	TRBV5-4	TRBJ2-4	TRBD2	CASSPSQLAGGSRKNIQYF	TGTGCCAGCAGCCCTTCACAACTAGCGGGGGGGTCCCGGAAAAACATTCAGTACTTC
NA	TRBV6-1	TRBJ2-2	TRBD2	CASSVGRGAQNTGELFF	TGTGCCAGCAGTGTCGGGCGGGGGGCCCAGAACACCGGGGAGCTGTTTTTT
NA	TRBV2	TRBJ2-3	NA	CASSDQGSSTDTQYF	TGTGCCAGCAGTGATCAGGGCTCTAGCACAGATACGCAGTATTTT
NA	TRBV5-1	TRBJ1-2	NA	CASSPGAGNPGGYTF	TGCGCCAGCAGCCCGGGGGCAGGTAACCCCGGGGGCTACACCTTC
NA	TRBV7-2	TRBJ2-2	TRBD2	CASSFARGGGRTGELFF	TGTGCCAGCAGCTTCGCCCGGGGGGGAGGACGAACCGGGGAGCTGTTTTTT
once	TRBV2	TRBJ2-7	TRBD2	CASSPFGRGGHEQYF	TGTGCCAGCAGTCCTTTTGGGCGGGGGGGCCACGAGCAGTACTTC
NA	TRBV9	TRBJ1-6	NA	CASSGGFGDSPLHF	TGTGCCAGCAGCGGGGGCTTTGGGGATTCACCCCTCCACTTT
NA	TRBV27	TRBJ1-5	NA	CASSLAGRGNQPQHF	TGTGCCAGCAGTTTGGCAGGTAGGGGCAATCAGCCCCAGCATTTT
few	TRBV5-4	TRBJ2-3	TRBD2	CASSPPGLAGGTDTQYF	TGTGCCAGCAGCCCCCCGGGGCTAGCGGGGGGCACAGATACGCAGTATTTT
once	TRBV3-1/TRBV3-2	TRBJ1-6	NA	CASSRTANSPLHF	TGTGCCAGCAGCCGGACGGCTAATTCACCCCTCCACTTT
NA	TRBV4-1	TRBJ1-1	NA	CASAKAEGKTEAFF	TGCGCCAGCGCTAAAGCGGAGGGAAAGACTGAAGCTTTCTTT
few	TRBV3-1/TRBV3-2	TRBJ1-5	NA	CASSQTGQGQPQHF	TGTGCCAGCAGCCAGACAGGTCAGGGTCAGCCCCAGCATTTT
NA	TRBV5-4	TRBJ1-3	NA	CASSFDGNTIYF	TGTGCCAGCAGCTTCGATGGAAACACCATATATTTT
NA	TRBV2	TRBJ1-5	NA	CASSLGPGNQPQHF	TGTGCCAGCAGCCTCGGGCCGGGGAATCAGCCCCAGCATTTT
NA	TRBV24-1	TRBJ2-5	NA	CATSRDGGETQYF	TGTGCCACCAGTCGAGACGGGGGTGAGACCCAGTACTTC
NA	TRBV7-2	TRBJ2-1	TRBD2	CASPLGEGQFF	TGTGCCAGCCCCTTAGGGGAGGGGCAGTTCTTC
medium-sized	TRBV19	TRBJ1-5	NA	CASSKQGTYQPQHF	TGTGCCAGTAGTAAGCAGGGGACGTATCAGCCCCAGCATTTT
NA	TRBV28	TRBJ1-5	TRBD1	CASSLGQGRVSRNQPQHF	TGTGCCAGCAGTTTAGGACAGGGACGGGTTTCGCGCAATCAGCCCCAGCATTTT
NA	TRBV2	TRBJ1-5	TRBD1	CATTTGRDQPQHF	TGTGCCACTACGACAGGGAGGGATCAGCCCCAGCATTTT
NA	TRBV10-1	TRBJ2-7	NA	CASSEGATEQYF	TGCGCCAGCAGTGAGGGGGCTACGGAGCAGTACTTC
NA	TRBV6-5	TRBJ1-1	NA	CASSYSIPRTANEAFF	TGTGCCAGCAGTTACTCTATCCCCAGGACAGCGAATGAAGCTTTCTTT
NA	TRBV28	TRBJ2-1	TRBD1	CASSFVDRGHNEQFF	TGTGCCAGCAGTTTTGTTGACAGGGGGCACAATGAGCAGTTCTTC
NA	TRBV2	TRBJ2-4	NA	CASSEGQSRGRDIQYF	TGTGCCAGCAGTGAAGGGCAGTCGAGGGGAAGGGACATTCAGTACTTC
few	TRBV19	TRBJ1-5	NA	CASSPDISNQPQHF	TGTGCCAGTAGCCCGGACATTAGCAATCAGCCCCAGCATTTT
NA	TRBV19	TRBJ2-1	TRBD1	CASKGDRSYNEQFF	TGTGCCAGTAAGGGGGACAGGTCCTACAATGAGCAGTTCTTC
NA	TRBV9	TRBJ2-6	NA	CASSAGPTSGANVLTF	TGTGCCAGCAGCGCGGGCCCGACGTCTGGGGCCAACGTCCTGACTTTC
NA	TRBV30	TRBJ1-5	NA	CAWNQDPNQPQHF	TGTGCCTGGAACCAGGACCCCAATCAGCCCCAGCATTTT
NA	TRBV6-5	TRBJ2-7	TRBD1	CASRSAGTGDYEQYF	TGTGCCAGCAGATCAGCCGGGACAGGGGACTACGAGCAGTACTTC
few	TRBV19	TRBJ1-5	NA	CASTDSLNQPQHF	TGTGCCAGTACCGACAGCCTCAATCAGCCCCAGCATTTT